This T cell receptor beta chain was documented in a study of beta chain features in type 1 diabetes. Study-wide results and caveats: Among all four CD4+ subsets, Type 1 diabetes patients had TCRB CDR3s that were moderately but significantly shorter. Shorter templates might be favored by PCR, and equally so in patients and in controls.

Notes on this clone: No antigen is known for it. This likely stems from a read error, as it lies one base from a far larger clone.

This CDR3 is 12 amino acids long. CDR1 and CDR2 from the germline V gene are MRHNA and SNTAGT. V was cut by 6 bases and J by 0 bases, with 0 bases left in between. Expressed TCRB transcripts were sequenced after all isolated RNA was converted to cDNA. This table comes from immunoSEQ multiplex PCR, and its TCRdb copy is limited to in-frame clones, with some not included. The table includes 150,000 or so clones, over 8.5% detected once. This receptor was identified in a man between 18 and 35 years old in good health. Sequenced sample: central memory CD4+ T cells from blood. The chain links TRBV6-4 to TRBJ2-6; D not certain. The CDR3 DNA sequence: TGTGCCAGCAGCTCTGGGGCCAACGTCCTGACTTTC. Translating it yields CASSSGANVLTF.